This TCR beta chain was found in a study of CD8 T cells in acute hepatitis C reinfection. Overall study results and limits: Overrepresentation in the naive pool did not explain the preferential TRBV04 and TRBV06 usage seen in all groups.

A remark on this clone: Its matching antigen is unknown.

Assay used: immunoSEQ multiplex PCR; TCRdb lists only in-frame clones, some missing. The repertoire holds tens of thousands of clones, with approximately 85% as singletons. Time point of the sample: naive CD8 control sorted from an acute-time-point sample. CD3, CD8 and CD45RO antibodies stained cells; a viability dye excluded dead cells. V was trimmed by 0 bases and J by 3 bases, leaving 11 bases between them. CDR1 is GTSNPN, CDR2 SVGIG, per germline (reference sequence). CDR3 length: 14 amino acids. Sequenced material: naive CD8+ T cells from PBMCs. This receptor was obtained from a woman aged 18-30 years who spontaneously cleared hepatitis C infection. This chain uses TRBV30 with TRBJ1-1; D is uncertain. Here the CDR3 DNA reads TGTGCCTGGAGTGTAGGTGGGGAATACACTGAAGCTTTCTTT. Its translation is CAWSVGGEYTEAFF.